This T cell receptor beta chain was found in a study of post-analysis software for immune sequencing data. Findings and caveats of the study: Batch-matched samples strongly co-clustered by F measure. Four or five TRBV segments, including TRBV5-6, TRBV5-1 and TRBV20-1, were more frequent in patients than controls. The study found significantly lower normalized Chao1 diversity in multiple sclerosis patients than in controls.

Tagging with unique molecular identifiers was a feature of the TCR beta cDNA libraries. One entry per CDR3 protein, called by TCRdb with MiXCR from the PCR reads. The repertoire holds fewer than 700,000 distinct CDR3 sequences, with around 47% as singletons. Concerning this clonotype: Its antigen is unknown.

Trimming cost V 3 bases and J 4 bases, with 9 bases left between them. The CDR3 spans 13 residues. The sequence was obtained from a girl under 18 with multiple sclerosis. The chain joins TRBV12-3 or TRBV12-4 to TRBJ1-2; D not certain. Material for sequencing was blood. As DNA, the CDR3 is TGTGCCAGCAGTTTCTGGGCCGGCTATGGCTACACCTTC. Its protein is CASSFWAGYGYTF.